A single TCR beta chain is shown here with its context. This specimen belongs to a study of blood T cell repertoires in COVID-19. Study-level information: The samples span acute and convalescent COVID-19 from the United States, Italy and Spain.

CDR1 is SNHLY and CDR2 is FYNNEI in the germline V gene. V lost 3 bases to trimming and J lost 6 bases, with 4 bases between them. The length of the CDR3 is 11 residues. Methods used by the authors: Scientists estimated how many nucleated cells there were by amplifying reference gene primers. TCRdb keeps only in-frame clones here, not all; method: immunoSEQ multiplex PCR. V and J calls and clone size are given by that table; D and trimming were obtained from the DNA. The sample records around 400,000 clones, about 90% being singletons. While infection was still active, Seattle patients were enrolled and then followed longitudinally.

Material: peripheral blood. V usage is TRBV2 and J usage is TRBJ2-3; D is undetermined. The receptor's source is a woman aged 55-75 years with COVID-19, enrolled during active disease. The CDR3 DNA follows: TGTGCCAGCAGTGACCAGGATACGCAGTATTTT. Protein sequence: CASSDQDTQYF.